This T cell receptor (beta chain) was captured by sequencing in a study of monozygotic twins with cystic fibrosis. This table comes from immunoSEQ multiplex PCR, and its TCRdb copy is limited to in-frame clones, with some not included. The sample lists under 30,000 clones, 95% to 97% seen once, with under 3% in the top ten. Details on this clone: Its antigen is as yet unknown.

The V segment lost 3 bases and the J segment 5 bases; nucleotides outside the gene matches: 7. Germline V gives CDR1 SGDLS, CDR2 YYNGEE. The CDR3 covers 16 residues. Study-level points and caveats: Unrelated CF individuals shared fewer identical clonotypes than monozygotic CF twins.

The sequence was obtained from a girl aged 2-10 years with cystic fibrosis. The sample comprised blood. The rearrangement links TRBV9 to TRBJ2-3, with TRBD2 matching 12 bases. The CDR3: CASSAQTSGSGDTQYF. In DNA form, the CDR3 reads TGTGCCAGCAGCGCCCAGACTAGCGGGAGTGGAGATACGCAGTATTTT.